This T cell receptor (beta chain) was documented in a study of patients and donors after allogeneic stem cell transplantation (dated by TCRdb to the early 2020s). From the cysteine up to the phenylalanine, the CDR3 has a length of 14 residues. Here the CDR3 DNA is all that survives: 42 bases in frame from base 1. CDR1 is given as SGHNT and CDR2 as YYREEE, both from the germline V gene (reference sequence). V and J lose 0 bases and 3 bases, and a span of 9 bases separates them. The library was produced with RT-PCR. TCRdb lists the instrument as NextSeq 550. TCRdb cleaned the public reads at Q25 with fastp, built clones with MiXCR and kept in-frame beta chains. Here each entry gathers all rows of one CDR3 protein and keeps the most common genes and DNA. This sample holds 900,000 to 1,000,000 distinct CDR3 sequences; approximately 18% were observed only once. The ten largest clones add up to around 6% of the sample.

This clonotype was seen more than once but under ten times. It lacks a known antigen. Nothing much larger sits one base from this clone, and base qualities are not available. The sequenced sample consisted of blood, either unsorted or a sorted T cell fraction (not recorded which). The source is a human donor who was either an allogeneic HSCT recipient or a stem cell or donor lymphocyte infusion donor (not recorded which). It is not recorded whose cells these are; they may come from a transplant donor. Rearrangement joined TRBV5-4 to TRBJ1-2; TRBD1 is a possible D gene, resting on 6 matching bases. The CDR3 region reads CASSLARGDYGYTF. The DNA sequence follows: TGTGCCAGCAGCTTGGCCAGGGGAGACTATGGCTACACCTTC.